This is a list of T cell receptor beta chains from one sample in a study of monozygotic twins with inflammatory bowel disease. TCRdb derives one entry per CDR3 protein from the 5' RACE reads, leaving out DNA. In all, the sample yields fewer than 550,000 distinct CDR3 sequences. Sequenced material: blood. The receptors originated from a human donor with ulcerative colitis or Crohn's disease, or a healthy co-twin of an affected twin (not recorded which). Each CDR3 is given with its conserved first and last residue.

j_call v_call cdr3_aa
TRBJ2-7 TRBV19 CASTAGAPYEQYF
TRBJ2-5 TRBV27 CASSPGLAGRRETQYF
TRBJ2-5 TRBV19 CASSIRGETQYF
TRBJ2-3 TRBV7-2 CASSFSGGITDTQYF
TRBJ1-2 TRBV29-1 CSVEGQNYGYTF
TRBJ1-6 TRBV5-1 CASSSTGRVENSPLHF
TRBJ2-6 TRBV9 CASSVAPSAESGANVLTF
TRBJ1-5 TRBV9 CASSVGAGGPGNQPQHF
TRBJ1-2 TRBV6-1 CASGRDLSRYGYTF
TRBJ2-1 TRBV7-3 CASSPRSGSSYNEQFF
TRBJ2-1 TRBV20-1 CSAQAGEHYNEQFF
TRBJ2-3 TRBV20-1 CSARPSSGGPDTQYF
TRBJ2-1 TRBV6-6 CASTAGRDRVFF
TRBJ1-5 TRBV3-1 CASSQDNREIQPQHF
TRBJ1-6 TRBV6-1 CASRIRDLSNSPLHF
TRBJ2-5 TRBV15 CATSSPLPGSQETQYF
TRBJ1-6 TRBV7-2 CASSLGGGFLHF